This T cell receptor beta chain was retrieved from a study of blood T cell repertoires in COVID-19. As for the study in general: Sites in the United States, Italy and Spain provided acute and convalescent COVID-19 samples. PBMCs, B-cell-depleted T cells, or T cells provided the cDNA or gDNA that made up the material.

Study processing details: Reference gene primer amplification yielded estimated nucleated cell counts. The method was immunoSEQ multiplex PCR; TCRdb's version includes in-frame clones alone and lacks a portion of them. D and trimming were read from the DNA, whereas the V and J calls and clone size are those reported in that table. The data hold some 100,000 clones, with 88% observed a single time. Trimming took 2 bases from V and 4 from J; bases not matched to a gene: 0. Germline-derived CDR1 and CDR2 are MDHEN and SYDVKM. The CDR3 consists of 13 residues. This clone was counted a single time. Sample: peripheral blood. This receptor was obtained from a woman aged 55-70 years with acute or convalescent COVID-19. The V call is TRBV28, the J call TRBJ1-2, with TRBD1 identical over 8 bases. The CDR3, as DNA: TGTGCCAGCAGTTTAGACAGGGGCTATGGCTACACCTTC. Amino acids: CASSLDRGYGYTF.